This TCR beta chain was captured in a study of T cells in localized non-small cell lung cancer. Germline CDR1 is SGDLS and CDR2 is YYNGEE. This CDR3 has 15 residues. V gave up 3 bases and J gave up 1 base, with 11 bases separating them. As for this clone: Antigen: not known.

Here immunoSEQ multiplex PCR was the method, and the copy in TCRdb shows in-frame clones only, minus some. In the table there are about 39,000 clones, about 76% of which are singletons. Findings and caveats of the study: Patients showing higher blood T cell density tended to see longer overall survival. Uninvolved adjacent lung had higher T cell clonality than tumor and all other tissues. Researchers found a median around 58 of the top 100 tumor clones in adjacent lung.

The material sequenced was PBMCs, taken before any cancer treatment. This chain connects TRBV9 to TRBJ2-1, with D possibly TRBD1 on 6 matching bases. This clonotype was obtained from a woman between 40 and 69 years old with stage II squamous cell lung carcinoma. CDR3 protein: CASSAPGHSYNEQFF. The CDR3 DNA reads as TGTGCCAGCAGCGCCCCGGGACATTCCTACAATGAGCAGTTCTTC.